The T cell receptor (beta chain) described here comes from a study of T cells in Graves' hyperthyroidism and ophthalmopathy. Overall study: Staff took peripheral blood when the initial diagnosis was made, before any treatment began.

The trim removed 1 base at V and 9 bases at J, leaving 17 bases unmatched. The germline V gene encodes CDR1 MGHRA and CDR2 YSYEKL. The CDR3 is made up of 17 amino acids. The patients, who ranged from 18 to 65 in age, presented with newly diagnosed hyperthyroidism lasting under 2 months. An approximately 9.4 ml volume of fresh peripheral blood provided the PBMCs. Amplification of TCR beta CDR3 regions was performed using RNA transcripts as template. First-round RT-PCR of the TCR CDR3 relied on the HTBI primer set. A single record per CDR3 protein comes from TCRdb applying MiXCR to the multiplex PCR reads. The sample consists of 600,000 or so distinct CDR3 sequences, 15% to 20% of them appearing once.

This TCR was sampled from a woman under 40 with Graves' hyperthyroidism. The genes are TRBV4-1 and TRBJ2-7, with 8 bases fitting TRBD1. Material: blood. Here the CDR3 DNA reads TGCGCCAGCAGCCAAGGACGCGGGGTGGACAGGGCCCGCAGGCAGTACTTC. Its translation: CASSQGRGVDRARRQYF.